A selection of T cell receptor beta chains follows, all from one sample in a study of cytomegalovirus exposure and HLA in healthy donors. The table came from immunoSEQ multiplex PCR; TCRdb's copy has only in-frame clones and leaves some out. The table lists 90,000 or so clones, 85% of them singletons. What was sequenced was PBMCs. All receptors come from a man aged 18 to 29 in good health and CMV-seropositive. Each CDR3 is given with its conserved first and last residue. D genes are given only for firm matches. Clone size is not always given. Where it is, it says once, few, many or a class for expanded clones.

-,TRBV6-6,TRBJ1-3,-,TGTGCCAGCAGGGGCATGAGCTCTGGAAACACCATATATTTT,CASRGMSSGNTIYF
TRBD1,TRBV9,TRBJ1-1,few,TGTGCCAGCAGCGTAGACAGGGGGACTGAAGCTTTCTTT,CASSVDRGTEAFF
TRBD2,TRBV7-9,TRBJ2-5,-,TGTGCCAGCAGGGGACTAGAGCAGGGGCAAGAGACCCAGTACTTC,CASRGLEQGQETQYF
-,TRBV9,TRBJ2-6,-,TGTGCCAGCAGCTCTCCTGGGGCCAACGTCCTGACTTTC,CASSSPGANVLTF
-,TRBV6-5,TRBJ2-1,-,TGTGCCAGCAGCCCAACAGGGAGCTCCTACAATGAGCAGTTCTTC,CASSPTGSSYNEQFF
TRBD2,TRBV7-3,TRBJ2-1,-,TGTGCCAGCAGCCGATCTAGCGGAGGAGGGCACAATGAGCAGTTCTTC,CASSRSSGGGHNEQFF
-,TRBV6-1,TRBJ2-2,-,TGTGCCAGCGGGAGTGGCACCGGGGAGCTGTTTTTT,CASGSGTGELFF
TRBD1,TRBV5-5,TRBJ1-2,-,TGTGCCAGCAGCTTGGGGGTTCCGGGACAGACATACGCTAACTATGGCTACACCTTC,CASSLGVPGQTYANYGYTF
-,TRBV10-3,TRBJ2-3,-,TGTGCCATCAGTGGGCAGGATACGCAGTATTTT,CAISGQDTQYF
-,TRBV5-1,TRBJ2-1,-,TGCGCCAGCAGCCTTGCGGACAATGAGCAGTTCTTC,CASSLADNEQFF
-,TRBV19,TRBJ1-1,-,TGTGCCAGTAGTATTGGGAGTCTCTTCACTGAAGCTTTCTTT,CASSIGSLFTEAFF
-,TRBV19,TRBJ2-1,-,TGTGCCAGTAAGGCGAGGGCCTCCTACAATGAGCAGTTCTTC,CASKARASYNEQFF
-,TRBV7-9,TRBJ2-5,-,TGTGCCAGCAGCTTACGGCTAGCAGATGAGACCCAGTACTTC,CASSLRLADETQYF
-,TRBV12-5,TRBJ2-3,-,TGTGCTAGTGCGGACAGTATCATAAGCACAGATACGCAGTATTTT,CASADSIISTDTQYF
TRBD2,TRBV27,TRBJ2-5,-,TGTGCCAGCAGTTCCTCTAGCGGGAGGGCCAGGGAGACCCAGTACTTC,CASSSSSGRARETQYF
-,TRBV19,TRBJ1-2,-,TGTGCCAGTAGTGTTTGGGAGTTAGACTATGGCTACACCTTC,CASSVWELDYGYTF
-,TRBV10-3,TRBJ1-1,few,TGTGCCACCGAGGATCCCGGGACAAGAGCTTTCTTT,CATEDPGTRAFF
TRBD2,TRBV5-1,TRBJ2-1,-,TGCGCCAGCAGCTTAGACGGGACTAGAGTACTCCATGAGCAGTTCTTC,CASSLDGTRVLHEQFF
TRBD1,TRBV7-6,TRBJ2-4,-,TGTGCCAGCAGCTCAGGGACAGGAGCGGCTAACATTCAGTACTTC,CASSSGTGAANIQYF
-,TRBV6-1,TRBJ2-7,few,TGTGCCAGCAGTGTTAGGCAGGACTCCTACGAGCAGTACTTC,CASSVRQDSYEQYF
-,TRBV5-4,TRBJ1-5,-,TGTGCCAGCAGCTTTGGACAGACCCAGCCCCAGCATTTT,CASSFGQTQPQHF
-,TRBV5-6,TRBJ2-1,-,TGTGCCAGCAGCTTGGCTAGCAGGTATGAGCAGTTCTTC,CASSLASRYEQFF
TRBD1,TRBV28,TRBJ2-5,-,TGTGCCAGCAGTCCGGGACAGATTATTGAGACCCAGTACTTC,CASSPGQIIETQYF
TRBD1,TRBV18,TRBJ1-2,-,TGTGCCAGCTCAACTGAAGCTAGGACAGGCCCGGATGGCTACACCTTC,CASSTEARTGPDGYTF
TRBD1,TRBV28,TRBJ1-2,-,TGTGCCAGCAGGACAGGGGCCTATGGCTACACCTTC,CASRTGAYGYTF
-,TRBV19,TRBJ2-1,-,TGTGCCAGTAGTACTACGGCCGACACCTCCTACAATGAGCAGTTCTTC,CASSTTADTSYNEQFF
TRBD2,TRBV5-1,TRBJ2-3,-,TGCGCCAGCAGGGGACTAGCGGGAGGACGCACAGATACGCAGTATTTT,CASRGLAGGRTDTQYF
TRBD1,TRBV6-5,TRBJ2-2,-,TGTGCCAGCAGCCCAGCAGGGGGCGGGGAGCTGTTTTTT,CASSPAGGGELFF
TRBD2,TRBV13,TRBJ2-2,-,TGTGCCAGCAGGAGGGCGGGGGATCCCCTACCCGGGGAGCTGTTTTTT,CASRRAGDPLPGELFF
-,TRBV10-2,TRBJ2-3,-,TGCGCCAGCACAAGAGGGTCTACAGATACGCAGTATTTT,CASTRGSTDTQYF
TRBD2,TRBV7-2,TRBJ2-1,-,TGTGCCAGCAGCCCACATTCTAGCGGGAACGGCAATGAGCAGTTCTTC,CASSPHSSGNGNEQFF
TRBD1,TRBV11-2,TRBJ2-3,-,TGTGCCAGCAGCTTAGAGGCCCTCAGGGGGACCAGCACAGATACGCAGTATTTT,CASSLEALRGTSTDTQYF
-,TRBV9,TRBJ2-7,-,TGTGCCAGCAGCGTAGGACCGGAAGCGTCAACCTACGAGCAGTACTTC,CASSVGPEASTYEQYF
-,TRBV30,TRBJ1-5,-,TGTGCCTGGAGTCGGTTTAGGGGTCAGCCCCAGCATTTT,CAWSRFRGQPQHF
TRBD2,TRBV27,TRBJ2-1,-,TGTGCCACCCGGACTAGCGGGACCGGAGAGCAGTTCTTC,CATRTSGTGEQFF
TRBD1,TRBV7-9,TRBJ1-4,-,TGTGCCAGCAGCTGGGACAGGGACCAAAATGAAAAACTGTTTTTT,CASSWDRDQNEKLFF
TRBD2,TRBV5-1,TRBJ2-5,-,TGCGCCAGCAGCAGACCGGGACTAGCGGGGGGGCCAGAGACCCAGTACTTC,CASSRPGLAGGPETQYF
-,TRBV14,TRBJ2-2,few,TGTGCCAGCAGCCCCTCCCCGGTGGGGGAGCTGTTTTTT,CASSPSPVGELFF
TRBD1,TRBV6-5,TRBJ2-2,-,TGTGCCACCGGACAGGGGGCAGCCGGGGAGCTGTTTTTT,CATGQGAAGELFF
-,TRBV30,TRBJ1-5,-,TGTGCCTGGAGCACGGGGAATCAGCCCCAGCATTTT,CAWSTGNQPQHF
TRBD2,TRBV5-4,TRBJ2-3,-,TGTGCCAGCAAAGCGGGAGAGAACACAGATACGCAGTATTTT,CASKAGENTDTQYF
-,TRBV19,TRBJ2-5,-,TGTGCCAGTAGTATAGACTCGCGCGGCCAAGAGACCCAGTACTTC,CASSIDSRGQETQYF
-,TRBV27,TRBJ2-7,once,TGTGCCAGCAGTCCCCAGGGGAGCTCCTACGAGCAGTACTTC,CASSPQGSSYEQYF
TRBD1,TRBV18,TRBJ1-4,-,TGTGCCAGCTCACCACGGGACAGGGAAAAACTGTTTTTT,CASSPRDREKLFF
TRBD1,TRBV5-4,TRBJ2-2,-,TGTGCCAGCAGCTTGGGGGCGACAGGGGATGACGGGGAGCTGTTTTTT,CASSLGATGDDGELFF